Detailed here is one T cell receptor beta chain. Its matching antigen is unknown. Amplification by 5'RACE using constant-segment primers produced TCR alpha and TCR beta cDNA libraries that carried sample barcodes and UMIs. TCRdb fed the 5' RACE reads into MiXCR, producing one record per CDR3 protein. The sample holds 200,000 to 300,000 distinct CDR3 sequences, 15% seen once. The data belong to a study of T-cell memory formation after mild COVID-19. Notes on the study in general: The study found contracting CD4+ clones mainly in CM and EM and contracting CD8+ clones in EMRA.

The CDR3 length is 14 residues. The germline V gene has CDR1 SGDLS and CDR2 YYNGEE. V was cut by 1 base and J by 5 bases, with 12 bases left in between. The rearrangement joins TRBV9 to TRBJ2-5; no clear D. Sequences were obtained from PBMCs or a T cell subset sorted from them (not recorded which). The receptor was derived from an adult woman who had mild COVID-19 (a few samples of this study predate the infection). Cell type and time point are not known. The CDR3 reads CASSVQAVGETQYF. The CDR3 bases are TGTGCCAGCAGCGTACAGGCCGTCGGGGAGACCCAGTACTTC.